This TCR beta chain stems from a study of cytomegalovirus exposure and HLA in healthy donors. There were likely unrecorded immune exposures, though donors were nominally healthy when sampled. Overall study findings and caveats: Later analysis reportedly placed an Asian-associated ancestry cluster below the roughly 680-donor mean in N-insertions. A later analysis found most CMV-associated TCR beta chains apparently HLA-restricted. It was likely that a cluster of highly shared sequence variants was a sequencing artifact.

Germline V gene sequence: CDR1 SNHLY, CDR2 FYNNEI. The CDR3 has 14 amino acids. Trimming stripped 6 bases from V and 0 bases from J, with 11 bases between. Concerning this clone itself: Antigen specificity is unknown.

Vbeta (60) and Jbeta (13) primers were used in the PCR. Using immunoSEQ multiplex PCR, the repertoire was profiled, and TCRdb retains in-frame clones only, with some absent. The repertoire holds over 150,000 clones, with about four fifths as singletons. Material for sequencing was PBMCs. The V gene is TRBV2, the J gene TRBJ1-1; possible D gene TRBD1, 5 bases. This receptor was identified in a male donor in good health and CMV-seropositive. The CDR3 DNA reads as TGTGCCAGCAGAATGACAGAATTGAACACTGAAGCTTTCTTT. Translated: CASRMTELNTEAFF.